This TCR beta chain originates from a study of T cells in Graves' hyperthyroidism and ophthalmopathy. Study findings and constraints: The authors' 13 V-J model separated ophthalmopathy from stable hyperthyroidism.

Using RNA transcripts as the source, TCR beta CDR3 regions were amplified. With the HTBI primer set, the TCR CDR3 went through a first round of RT-PCR. TCRdb independently ran MiXCR on the multiplex PCR reads; one entry per CDR3 protein. The sample has hundreds of thousands of distinct CDR3 sequences, 20% to 25% seen once. Uncontrolled infection, other autoimmune disease, pregnancy or lactation led to exclusion. This clonotype occurred many times. As yet, its antigen is unknown. Trimming cost V 3 bases and J 5 bases; bases outside gene matches: 7. In germline, CDR1 is DFQATT, CDR2 SNEGSKA (reference sequence). The CDR3 runs 14 residues.

Sequencing used blood. The source is a man in his thirties or forties with Graves' ophthalmopathy. The chain recombines TRBV20-1 with TRBJ2-5; 9 bases agree with TRBD2. CDR3 bases: TGCAGTGCTAGGGAGGGTAGCGGGAGTGAGACCCAGTACTTC. Translation: CSAREGSGSETQYF.